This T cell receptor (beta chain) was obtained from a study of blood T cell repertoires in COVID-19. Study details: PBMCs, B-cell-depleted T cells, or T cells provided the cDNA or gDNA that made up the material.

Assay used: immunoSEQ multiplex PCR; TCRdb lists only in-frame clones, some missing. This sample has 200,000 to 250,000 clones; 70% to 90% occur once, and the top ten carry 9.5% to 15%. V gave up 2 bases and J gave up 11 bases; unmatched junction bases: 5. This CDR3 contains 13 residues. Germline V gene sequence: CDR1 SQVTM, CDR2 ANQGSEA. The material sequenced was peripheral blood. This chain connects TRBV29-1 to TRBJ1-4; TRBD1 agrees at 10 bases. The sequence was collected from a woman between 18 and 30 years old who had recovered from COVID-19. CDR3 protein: CSVERDRGRKLFF. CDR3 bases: TGCAGCGTTGAAAGGGACAGGGGTCGGAAACTGTTTTTT.